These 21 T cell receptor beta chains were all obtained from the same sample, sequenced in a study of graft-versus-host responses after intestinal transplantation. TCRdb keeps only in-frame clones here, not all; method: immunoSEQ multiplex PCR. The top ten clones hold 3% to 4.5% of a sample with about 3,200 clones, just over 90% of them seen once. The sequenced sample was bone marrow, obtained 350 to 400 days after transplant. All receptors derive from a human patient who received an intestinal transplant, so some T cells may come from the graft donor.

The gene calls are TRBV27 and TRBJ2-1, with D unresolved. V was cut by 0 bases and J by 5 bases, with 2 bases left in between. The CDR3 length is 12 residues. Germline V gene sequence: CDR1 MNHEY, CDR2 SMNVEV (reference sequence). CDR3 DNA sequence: TGTGCCAGCAGTTTATCGAACAATGAGCAGTTCTTC. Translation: CASSLSNNEQFF.

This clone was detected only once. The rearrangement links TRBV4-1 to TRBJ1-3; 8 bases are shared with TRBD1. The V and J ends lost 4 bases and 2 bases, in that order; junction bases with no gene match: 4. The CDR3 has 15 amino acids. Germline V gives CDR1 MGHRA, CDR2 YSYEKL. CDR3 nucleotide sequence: TGCGCCAGCAGCCGAGAGGACAGGGCTGGAAACACCATATATTTT. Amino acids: CASSREDRAGNTIYF.

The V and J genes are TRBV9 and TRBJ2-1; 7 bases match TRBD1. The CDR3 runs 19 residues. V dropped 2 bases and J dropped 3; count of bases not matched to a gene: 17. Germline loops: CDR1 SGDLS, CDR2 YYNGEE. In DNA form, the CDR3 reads TGTGCCAGCAGCGTCGGGACAGTAGTGAACCGCCTCAGCTACAATGAGCAGTTCTTC. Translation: CASSVGTVVNRLSYNEQFF. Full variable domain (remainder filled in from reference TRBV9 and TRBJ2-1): DSGVTQTPKHLITATGQRVTLRCSPRSGDLSVYWYQQSLDQGLQFLIQYYNGEERAKGNILERFSAQQFPDLHSELNLSSLELGDSALYFCASSVGTVVNRLSYNEQFFGPGTRLTVL.

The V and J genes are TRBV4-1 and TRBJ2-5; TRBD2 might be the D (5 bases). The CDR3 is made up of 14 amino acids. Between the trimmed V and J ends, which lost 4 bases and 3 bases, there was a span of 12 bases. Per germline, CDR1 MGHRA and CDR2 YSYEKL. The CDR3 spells CASSPRDFEETQYF. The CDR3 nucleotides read TGCGCCAGCAGCCCCCGGGATTTTGAAGAGACCCAGTACTTC.

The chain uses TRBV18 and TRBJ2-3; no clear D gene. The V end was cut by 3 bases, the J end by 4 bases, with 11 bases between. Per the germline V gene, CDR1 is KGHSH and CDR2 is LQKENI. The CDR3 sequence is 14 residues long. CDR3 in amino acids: CASSPPFYSDTQYF. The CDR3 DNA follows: TGTGCCAGCTCACCGCCGTTTTACTCAGATACGCAGTATTTT.

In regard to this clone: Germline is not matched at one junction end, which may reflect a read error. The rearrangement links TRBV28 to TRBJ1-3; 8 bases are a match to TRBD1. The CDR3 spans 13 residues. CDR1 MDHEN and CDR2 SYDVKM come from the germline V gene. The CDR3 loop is CASGTGYGNTVYF. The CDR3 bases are TGTGCCAGCGGGACAGGTTACGGAAACACCGTATATTTT. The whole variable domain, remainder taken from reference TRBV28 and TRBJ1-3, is DVKVTQSSRYLVKRTGEKVFLECVQDMDHENMFWYRQDPGLGLRLIYFSYDVKMKEKGDIPEGYSVSREKKERFSLILESASTNQTSMYLCASGTGYGNTVYFGEGSWLTVV.

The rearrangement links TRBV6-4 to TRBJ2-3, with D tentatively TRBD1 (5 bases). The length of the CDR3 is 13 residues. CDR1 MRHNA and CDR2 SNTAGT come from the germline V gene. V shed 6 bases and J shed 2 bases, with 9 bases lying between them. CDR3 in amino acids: CASRNRLTDTQYF. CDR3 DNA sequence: TGTGCCAGCAGAAACAGGCTCACAGATACGCAGTATTTT.

This CDR3 reads CASSYSGGDTQYF. CDR3 bases: TGTGCCAGCAGTTACTCGGGAGGAGATACGCAGTATTTT. The chain couples TRBV6-5 to TRBJ2-3; D perhaps matches TRBD2 (6 bases). The CDR3 is 13 amino acids. Germline CDR1 MNHEY, CDR2 SVGAGI. Trimming pared 0 bases from V and 5 bases from J, leaving 6 bases between.

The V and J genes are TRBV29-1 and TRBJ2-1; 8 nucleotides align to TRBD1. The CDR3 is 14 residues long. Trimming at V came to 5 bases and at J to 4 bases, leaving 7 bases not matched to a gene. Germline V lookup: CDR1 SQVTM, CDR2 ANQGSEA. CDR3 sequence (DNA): TGCAGCGTTCCCGGACAGGGCTTGTACAATGAGCAGTTCTTC. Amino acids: CSVPGQGLYNEQFF.

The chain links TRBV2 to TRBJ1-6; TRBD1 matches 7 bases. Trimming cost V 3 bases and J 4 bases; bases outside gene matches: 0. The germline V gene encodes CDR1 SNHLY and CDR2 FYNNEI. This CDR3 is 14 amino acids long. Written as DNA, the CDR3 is TGTGCCAGCAGTGACAGGGGGTATAATTCACCCCTCCACTTT. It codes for CASSDRGYNSPLHF.

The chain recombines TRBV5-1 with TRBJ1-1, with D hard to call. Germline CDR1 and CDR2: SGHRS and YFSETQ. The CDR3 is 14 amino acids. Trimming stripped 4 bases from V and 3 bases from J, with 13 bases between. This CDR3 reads CASSPSPVYTEAFF. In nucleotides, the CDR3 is TGCGCCAGCAGCCCTTCTCCAGTATACACTGAAGCTTTCTTT.

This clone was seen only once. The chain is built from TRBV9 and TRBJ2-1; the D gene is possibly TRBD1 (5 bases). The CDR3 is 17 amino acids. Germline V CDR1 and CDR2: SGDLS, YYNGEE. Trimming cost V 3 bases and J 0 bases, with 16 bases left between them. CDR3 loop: CASSATGAASSYNEQFF. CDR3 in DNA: TGTGCCAGCAGCGCCACTGGGGCGGCAAGCTCCTACAATGAGCAGTTCTTC.

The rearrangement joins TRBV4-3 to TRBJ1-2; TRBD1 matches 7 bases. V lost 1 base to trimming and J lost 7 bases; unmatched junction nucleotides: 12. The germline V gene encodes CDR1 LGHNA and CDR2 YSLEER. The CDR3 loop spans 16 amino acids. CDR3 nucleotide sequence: TGCGCCAGCAGCCAAGGGGTCAGGGGGACGTCTTTTGGCTACACCTTC. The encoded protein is CASSQGVRGTSFGYTF.

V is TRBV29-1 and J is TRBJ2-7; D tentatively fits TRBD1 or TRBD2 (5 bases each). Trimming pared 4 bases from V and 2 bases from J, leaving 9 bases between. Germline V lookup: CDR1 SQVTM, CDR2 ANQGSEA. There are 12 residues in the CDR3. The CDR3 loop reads CSVARDPYEQYF. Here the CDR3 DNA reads TGCAGCGTTGCCCGGGACCCCTACGAGCAGTACTTC.

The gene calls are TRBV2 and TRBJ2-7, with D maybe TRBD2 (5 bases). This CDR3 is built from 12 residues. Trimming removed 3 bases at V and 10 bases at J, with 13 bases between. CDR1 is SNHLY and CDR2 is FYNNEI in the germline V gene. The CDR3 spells CASSDTTPGQYF. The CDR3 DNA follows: TGTGCCAGCAGTGACACCACGCCGGGACAGTACTTC.

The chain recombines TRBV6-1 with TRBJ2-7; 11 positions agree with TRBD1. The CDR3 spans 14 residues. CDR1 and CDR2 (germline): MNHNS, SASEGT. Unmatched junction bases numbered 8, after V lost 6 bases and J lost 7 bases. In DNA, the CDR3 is TGTGCCAGCAGCCCCGGGACAGGGGGTTTGGAGCAGTACTTC. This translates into CASSPGTGGLEQYF.

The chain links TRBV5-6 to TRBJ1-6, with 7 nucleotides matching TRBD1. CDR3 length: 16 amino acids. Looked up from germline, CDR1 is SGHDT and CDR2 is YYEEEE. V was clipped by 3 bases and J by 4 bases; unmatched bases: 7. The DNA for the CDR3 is TGTGCCAGCAGCTCCAGGGGGAACCTTTATAATTCACCCCTCCACTTT. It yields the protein CASSSRGNLYNSPLHF.

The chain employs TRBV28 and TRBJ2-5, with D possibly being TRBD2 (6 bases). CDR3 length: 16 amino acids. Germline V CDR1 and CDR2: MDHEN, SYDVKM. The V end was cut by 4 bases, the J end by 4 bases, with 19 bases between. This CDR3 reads CASSSRVRDWGETQYF. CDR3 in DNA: TGTGCCAGCAGTTCCCGCGTCAGGGACTGGGGAGAGACCCAGTACTTC.

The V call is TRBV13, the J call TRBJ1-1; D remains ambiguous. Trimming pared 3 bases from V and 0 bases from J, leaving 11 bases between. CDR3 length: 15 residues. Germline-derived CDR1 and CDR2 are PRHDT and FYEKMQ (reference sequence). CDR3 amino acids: CASSFSGAMNTEAFF. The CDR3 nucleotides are TGTGCCAGCAGCTTTTCGGGCGCAATGAACACTGAAGCTTTCTTT. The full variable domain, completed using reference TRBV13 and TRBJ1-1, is AAGVIQSPRHLIKEKRETATLKCYPIPRHDTVYWYQQGPGQDPQFLISFYEKMQSDKGSIPDRFSAQQFSDYHSELNMSSLELGDSALYFCASSFSGAMNTEAFFGQGTRLTVV.

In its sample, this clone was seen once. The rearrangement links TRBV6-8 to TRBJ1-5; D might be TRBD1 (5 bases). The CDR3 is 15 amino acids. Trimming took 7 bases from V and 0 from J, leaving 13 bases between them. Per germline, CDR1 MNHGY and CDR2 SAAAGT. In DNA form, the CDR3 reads TGTGCCAGCACCGCAGGGCGCTATAGCAATCAGCCCCAGCATTTT. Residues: CASTAGRYSNQPQHF.

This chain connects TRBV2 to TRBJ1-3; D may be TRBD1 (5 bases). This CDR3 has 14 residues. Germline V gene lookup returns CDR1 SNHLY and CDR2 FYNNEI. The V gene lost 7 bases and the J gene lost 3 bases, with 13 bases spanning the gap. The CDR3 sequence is CASTGWGIGNTIYF. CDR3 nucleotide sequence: TGTGCCAGCACCGGTTGGGGGATTGGAAACACCATATATTTT.